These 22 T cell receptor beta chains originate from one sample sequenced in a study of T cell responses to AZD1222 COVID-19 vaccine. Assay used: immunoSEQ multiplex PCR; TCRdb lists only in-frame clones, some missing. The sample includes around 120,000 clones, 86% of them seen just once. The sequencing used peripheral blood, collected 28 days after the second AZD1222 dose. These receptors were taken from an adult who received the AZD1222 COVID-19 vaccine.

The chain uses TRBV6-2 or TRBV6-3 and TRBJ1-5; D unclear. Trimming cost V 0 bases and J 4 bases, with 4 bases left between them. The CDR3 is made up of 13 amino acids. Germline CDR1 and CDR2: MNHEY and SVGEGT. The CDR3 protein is CASSYSINQPQHF. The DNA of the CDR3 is TGTGCCAGCAGTTACTCTATTAATCAGCCCCAGCATTTT.

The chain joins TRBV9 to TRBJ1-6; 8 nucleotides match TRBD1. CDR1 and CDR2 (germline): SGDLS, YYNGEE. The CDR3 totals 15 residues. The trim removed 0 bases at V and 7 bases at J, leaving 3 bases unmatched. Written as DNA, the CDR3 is TGTGCCAGCAGCGTAGGACAGGGGTTGAATTCACCCCTCCACTTT. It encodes CASSVGQGLNSPLHF.

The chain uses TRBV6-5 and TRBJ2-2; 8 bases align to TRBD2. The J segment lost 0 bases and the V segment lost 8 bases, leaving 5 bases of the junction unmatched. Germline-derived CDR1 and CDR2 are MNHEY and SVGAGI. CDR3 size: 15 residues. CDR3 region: CASGALAANTGELFF. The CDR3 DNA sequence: TGTGCCAGCGGAGCACTAGCGGCGAACACCGGGGAGCTGTTTTTT.

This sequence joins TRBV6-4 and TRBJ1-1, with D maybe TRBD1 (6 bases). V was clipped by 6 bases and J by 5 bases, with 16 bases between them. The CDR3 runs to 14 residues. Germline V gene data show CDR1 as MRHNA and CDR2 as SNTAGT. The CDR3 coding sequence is TGTGCCAGCAGGGACAGTCCCGCCAGGACTGAAGCTTTCTTT. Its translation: CASRDSPARTEAFF.

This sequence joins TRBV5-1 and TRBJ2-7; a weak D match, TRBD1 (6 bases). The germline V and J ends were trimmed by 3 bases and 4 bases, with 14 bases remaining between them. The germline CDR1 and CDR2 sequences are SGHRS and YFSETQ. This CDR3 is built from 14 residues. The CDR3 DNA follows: TGCGCCAGCAGCTCGGACAGTCACTTTTACGAGCAGTACTTC. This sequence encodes CASSSDSHFYEQYF.

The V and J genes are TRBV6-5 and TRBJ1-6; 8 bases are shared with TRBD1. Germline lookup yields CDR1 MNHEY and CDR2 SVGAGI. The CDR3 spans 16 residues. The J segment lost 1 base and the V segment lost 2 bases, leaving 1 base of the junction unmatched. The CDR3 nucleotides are TGTGCCAGCAGTTACCAGGGGGCGTCCTATAATTCACCCCTCCACTTT. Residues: CASSYQGASYNSPLHF.

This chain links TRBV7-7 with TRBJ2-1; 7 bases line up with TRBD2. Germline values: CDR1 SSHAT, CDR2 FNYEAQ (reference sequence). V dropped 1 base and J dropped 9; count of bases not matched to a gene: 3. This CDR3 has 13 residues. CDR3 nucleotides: TGTGCCAGCAGCTTAGGGCGGGAGAGTGAGCAGTTCTTC. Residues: CASSLGRESEQFF.

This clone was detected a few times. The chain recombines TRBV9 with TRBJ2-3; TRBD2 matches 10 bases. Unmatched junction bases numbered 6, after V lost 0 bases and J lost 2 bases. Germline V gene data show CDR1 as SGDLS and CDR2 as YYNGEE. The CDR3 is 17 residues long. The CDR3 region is CASSVAPSGGLTDTQYF. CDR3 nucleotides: TGTGCCAGCAGCGTAGCCCCTAGCGGGGGCCTCACAGATACGCAGTATTTT.

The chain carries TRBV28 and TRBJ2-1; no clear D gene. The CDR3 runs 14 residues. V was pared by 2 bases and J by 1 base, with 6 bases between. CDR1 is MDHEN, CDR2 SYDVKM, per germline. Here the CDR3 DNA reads TGTGCCAGCAGTTTAAGTCCTTCCTACAATGAGCAGTTCTTC. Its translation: CASSLSPSYNEQFF. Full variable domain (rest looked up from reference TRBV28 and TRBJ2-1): DVKVTQSSRYLVKRTGEKVFLECVQDMDHENMFWYRQDPGLGLRLIYFSYDVKMKEKGDIPEGYSVSREKKERFSLILESASTNQTSMYLCASSLSPSYNEQFFGPGTRLTVL.

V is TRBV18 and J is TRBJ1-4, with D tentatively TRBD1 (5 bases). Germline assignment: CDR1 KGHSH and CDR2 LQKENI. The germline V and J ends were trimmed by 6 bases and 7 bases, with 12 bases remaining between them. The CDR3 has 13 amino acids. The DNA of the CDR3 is TGTGCCAGCTCCCCAGGGAATGGTGAAAAACTGTTTTTT. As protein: CASSPGNGEKLFF.

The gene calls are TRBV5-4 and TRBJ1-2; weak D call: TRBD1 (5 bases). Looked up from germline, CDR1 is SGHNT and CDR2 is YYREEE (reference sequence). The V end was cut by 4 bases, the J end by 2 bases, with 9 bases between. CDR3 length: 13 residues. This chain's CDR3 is CASSPGLNYGYTF. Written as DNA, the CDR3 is TGTGCCAGCAGCCCGGGACTGAACTATGGCTACACCTTC.

In DNA form, the CDR3 reads TGTGCCATCAGTGACGGCCTACAAGGGCAGCCCCAGCATTTT. It yields the protein CAISDGLQGQPQHF. The chain couples TRBV10-3 to TRBJ1-5, with unresolved D. Germline lookup yields CDR1 ENHRY and CDR2 SYGVKD. CDR3 length: 14 amino acids. Trimming took 3 bases from V and 7 from J, leaving 13 bases between them.

CDR3 sequence (DNA): TGTGCCAGCAGCGCAATCGCCGGGACAGGGGGATCCTACAATGAGCAGTTCTTC. Its protein is CASSAIAGTGGSYNEQFF. V is TRBV7-8 and J is TRBJ2-1, with 11 nucleotides matching TRBD1. The CDR3 has 18 residues. V was clipped by 5 bases and J by 1 base; unmatched bases: 10. Germline values: CDR1 SGHVS, CDR2 FQNEAQ.

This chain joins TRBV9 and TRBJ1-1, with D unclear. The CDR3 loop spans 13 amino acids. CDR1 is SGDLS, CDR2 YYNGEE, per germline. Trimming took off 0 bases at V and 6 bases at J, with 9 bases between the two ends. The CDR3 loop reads CASSVVEESEAFF. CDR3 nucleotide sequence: TGTGCCAGCAGCGTAGTGGAGGAGTCTGAAGCTTTCTTT.

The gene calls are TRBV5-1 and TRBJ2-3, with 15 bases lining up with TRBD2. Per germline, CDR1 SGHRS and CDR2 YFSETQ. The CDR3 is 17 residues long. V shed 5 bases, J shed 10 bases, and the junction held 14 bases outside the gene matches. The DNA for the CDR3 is TGCGCCAGCAGTCAGGGACTAGCGGGAGGACTCAGGGAGGCGCAGTATTTT. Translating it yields CASSQGLAGGLREAQYF.

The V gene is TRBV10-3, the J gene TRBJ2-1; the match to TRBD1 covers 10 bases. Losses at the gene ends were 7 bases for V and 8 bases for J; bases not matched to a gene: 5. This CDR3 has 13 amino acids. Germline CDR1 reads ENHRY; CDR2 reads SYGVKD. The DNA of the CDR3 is TGTGCCATCAACGACAGGGGGCAGGATGAGCAGTTCTTC. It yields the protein CAINDRGQDEQFF.

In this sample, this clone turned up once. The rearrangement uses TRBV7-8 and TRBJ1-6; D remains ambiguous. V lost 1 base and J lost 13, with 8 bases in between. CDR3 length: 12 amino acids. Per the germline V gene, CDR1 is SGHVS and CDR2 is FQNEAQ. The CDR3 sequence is CASSLDRGPLHF. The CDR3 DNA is TGTGCCAGCAGCTTAGATAGAGGGCCCCTCCACTTT.

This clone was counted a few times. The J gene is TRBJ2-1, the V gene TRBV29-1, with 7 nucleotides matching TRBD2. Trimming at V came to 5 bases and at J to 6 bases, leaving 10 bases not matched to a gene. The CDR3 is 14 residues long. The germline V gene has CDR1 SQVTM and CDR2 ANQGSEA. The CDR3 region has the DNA TGCAGCGTTCTAGGAGCGGGGAAGGGCAATGAGCAGTTCTTC. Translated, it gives CSVLGAGKGNEQFF.

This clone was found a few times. The CDR3 coding sequence is TGTGCCAGCAGCTGGACTTCCAATGAGCAGTTCTTC. This encodes CASSWTSNEQFF. The chain has TRBV5-4 and TRBJ2-1; D may be TRBD2 (5 bases). The CDR3 is 12 amino acids. V was clipped by 3 bases and J by 6 bases, with 7 bases between them. The germline V gene has CDR1 SGHNT and CDR2 YYREEE (reference sequence).

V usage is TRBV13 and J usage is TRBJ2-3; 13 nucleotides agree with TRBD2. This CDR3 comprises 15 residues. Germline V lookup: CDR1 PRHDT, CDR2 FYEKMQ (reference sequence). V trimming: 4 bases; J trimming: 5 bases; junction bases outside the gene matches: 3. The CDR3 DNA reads TGTGCCAGCAGCTCTGGACTAGCGGGGGTAGATACGCAGTATTTT. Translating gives CASSSGLAGVDTQYF.

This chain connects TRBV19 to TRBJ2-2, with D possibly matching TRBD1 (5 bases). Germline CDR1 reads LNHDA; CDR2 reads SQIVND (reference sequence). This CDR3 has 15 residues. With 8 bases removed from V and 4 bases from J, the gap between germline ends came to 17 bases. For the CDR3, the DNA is TGTGCCAGTCGGGCAGGGATCGTGTCCACCGGGGAGCTGTTTTTT. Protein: CASRAGIVSTGELFF.

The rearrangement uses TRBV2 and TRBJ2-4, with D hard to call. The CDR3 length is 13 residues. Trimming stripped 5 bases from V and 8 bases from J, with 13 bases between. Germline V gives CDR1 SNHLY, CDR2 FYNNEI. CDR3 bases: TGTGCCAGCAGTTTTAGCCTAGTAGACATTCAGTACTTC. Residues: CASSFSLVDIQYF.